A single sample gave rise to the 25 T cell receptor beta chains below, sequenced in a study of long-term antiretroviral therapy in people with HIV. Running of the v3.0 immunoSEQ assay took place at survey level. Assay used: immunoSEQ multiplex PCR; TCRdb lists only in-frame clones, some missing. Among about 22,000 clones, 86% were seen once, and the ten largest hold 4% to 5%. Sequencing used unsorted PBMCs, obtained 1.3 years after starting antiretroviral therapy. The receptors were gathered from a man in his fifties or sixties with HIV.

The chain links TRBV6-6 to TRBJ1-5; TRBD1 agrees at 9 bases. The V and J ends lost 6 bases and 4 bases, in that order; junction bases with no gene match: 7. The germline CDR1 and CDR2 sequences are MNHNY and SVGAGI (reference sequence). The CDR3 length is 15 residues. CDR3 region: CASRYGQGRNQPQHF. The CDR3 DNA is TGTGCCAGCAGATATGGACAGGGGAGGAATCAGCCCCAGCATTTT.

The gene calls are TRBV19 and TRBJ1-1; 9 nucleotides line up with TRBD1. The V and J ends lost 6 bases and 6 bases, in that order; junction bases with no gene match: 8. CDR3 length: 14 residues. Per the germline V gene, CDR1 is LNHDA and CDR2 is SQIVND (reference sequence). CDR3 nucleotides: TGTGCCAGTAGCCTGGGACAGGGCCGGGCTGAAGCTTTCTTT. It is translated as CASSLGQGRAEAFF.

The gene calls are TRBV7-2 and TRBJ1-2, with D perhaps matching TRBD1 (5 bases). This CDR3 contains 15 residues. V was trimmed by 4 bases and J by 4 bases, leaving 16 bases between them. Germline assignment: CDR1 SGHTA and CDR2 FQGNSA. DNA for the CDR3: TGTGCCAGCAGCTCCGGCCGACAGCCTGGCTATGGCTACACCTTC. As protein: CASSSGRQPGYGYTF.

The gene calls are TRBV30 and TRBJ2-1; 14 nucleotides agree with TRBD2. Looked up from germline, CDR1 is GTSNPN and CDR2 is SVGIG (reference sequence). CDR3 length equals 18 residues. CDR3 residues: CSGTSGRAAPSSYNEQFF. Written as DNA, the CDR3 is TGTTCCGGGACTAGCGGGAGAGCGGCTCCGAGCTCCTACAATGAGCAGTTCTTC.

This sequence joins TRBV6-1 and TRBJ1-2, with D possibly matching TRBD1 (6 bases). The V and J ends lost 1 base and 6 bases respectively, with 12 bases between them. This CDR3 spans 14 amino acids. The V gene's germline CDR1 is MNHNS and CDR2 SASEGT. DNA for the CDR3: TGTGCCAGCAGTGAAGTTATGGGGGCAAATGGCTACACCTTC. Translating gives CASSEVMGANGYTF.

The rearrangement joins TRBV9 to TRBJ2-2; D uncertain. The CDR3 is 16 residues long. The germline CDR1 and CDR2 sequences are SGDLS and YYNGEE. V was trimmed by 0 bases and J by 6 bases, leaving 15 bases between them. The CDR3: CASSVGLGGKAGELFF. CDR3 nucleotides: TGTGCCAGCAGCGTAGGGCTCGGTGGGAAAGCCGGGGAGCTGTTTTTT.

The chain uses TRBV5-1 and TRBJ1-3, with D perhaps matching TRBD1 (5 bases). CDR1 and CDR2 from the germline V gene are SGHRS and YFSETQ. The CDR3 is 19 amino acids. V was pared by 4 bases and J by 2 bases, with 25 bases between. In nucleotides, the CDR3 is TGCGCCAGCAGCCCTCGTCAGGGCATCAGTCCCTCAGCTGGAAACACCATATATTTT. The encoded protein is CASSPRQGISPSAGNTIYF. Looking up the rest from reference TRBV5-1 and TRBJ1-3 gives the full variable domain: KAGVTQTPRYLIKTRGQQVTLSCSPISGHRSVSWYQQTPGQGLQFLFEYFSETQRNKGNFPGRFSGRQFSNSRSEMNVSTLELGDSALYLCASSPRQGISPSAGNTIYFGEGSWLTVV.

The genes are TRBV2 and TRBJ1-1, with D possibly matching TRBD1 (5 bases). The CDR3 loop spans 14 amino acids. Between the trimmed V and J ends, which lost 8 bases and 5 bases, there was a span of 18 bases. Germline assignment: CDR1 SNHLY and CDR2 FYNNEI. Written as DNA, the CDR3 is TGTGCCAGCCTTACTGGCTTCGGGGGTACTGAAGCTTTCTTT. This sequence encodes CASLTGFGGTEAFF.

The chain recombines TRBV7-2 with TRBJ2-3; TRBD2 might be the D (6 bases). Between the trimmed V and J ends, which lost 5 bases and 6 bases, there was a span of 18 bases. The CDR3 totals 15 residues. Germline V gene data show CDR1 as SGHTA and CDR2 as FQGNSA. The CDR3 DNA reads TGTGCCAGCAGCCCGCGTCGAGGAGGGAGGGATACGCAGTATTTT. It specifies CASSPRRGGRDTQYF.

The genes are TRBV5-8 and TRBJ1-2, with D maybe TRBD1 (5 bases). V was trimmed by 4 bases and J by 5 bases, leaving 12 bases between them. This CDR3 has 13 residues. Per germline, CDR1 SGHTS and CDR2 YDEGEE. CDR3 amino acids: CASSIGTEYGYTF. CDR3 coding DNA: TGTGCCAGCAGCATCGGGACCGAGTATGGCTACACCTTC.

The chain is built from TRBV7-2 and TRBJ2-5, with TRBD2 as a possible D gene (6 bases). The ends were cut back, 0 bases at V and 1 base at J, with 12 bases in the middle. The CDR3 sequence is 16 residues long. The germline CDR1 and CDR2 sequences are SGHTA and FQGNSA. The CDR3 is CASSLASSSGQETQYF. Here the CDR3 DNA reads TGTGCCAGCAGCTTAGCGAGCAGTAGCGGCCAAGAGACCCAGTACTTC.

The chain couples TRBV5-1 to TRBJ1-1; D is perhaps TRBD1 (6 bases). Germline V gene lookup returns CDR1 SGHRS and CDR2 YFSETQ. The CDR3 totals 17 residues. V was cut by 3 bases and J by 1 base, with 19 bases left in between. The CDR3 spells CASSSNRVETPNTEAFF. The DNA of the CDR3 is TGCGCCAGCAGCTCGAACAGGGTAGAGACCCCGAACACTGAAGCTTTCTTT.

The genes are TRBV20-1 and TRBJ1-2, with D unresolved. From germline, CDR1 is DFQATT and CDR2 SNEGSKA (reference sequence). With 5 bases removed from V and 5 bases from J, the gap between germline ends came to 9 bases. This CDR3 region has 11 residues. The CDR3 spells CSAPILYGYTF. The DNA for the CDR3 is TGCAGTGCTCCGATCCTGTATGGCTACACCTTC.

This clone was detected only a few times. The V call is TRBV6-5, the J call TRBJ2-2; 7 bases are a match to TRBD1. The V gene end was trimmed by 10 bases and the J gene end by 4 bases; junction bases not matched to a gene: 6. The CDR3 is 13 residues long. Germline CDR1 MNHEY, CDR2 SVGAGI. DNA of the CDR3: TGTGCCACCACGGGACAGCTCACCGGGGAGCTGTTTTTT. The encoded protein is CATTGQLTGELFF.

This chain uses TRBV7-2 with TRBJ1-2, with 8 nucleotides matching TRBD1. This CDR3 region has 14 residues. The germline V gene has CDR1 SGHTA and CDR2 FQGNSA. Trimming at V came to 5 bases and at J to 2 bases, leaving 4 bases not matched to a gene. The CDR3 region is CASSPRTGNYGYTF. CDR3 in DNA: TGTGCCAGCAGCCCAAGGACAGGGAACTATGGCTACACCTTC.

A few counts support this clone. The rearrangement uses TRBV7-9 and TRBJ2-7, with D perhaps TRBD1 or TRBD2 (5 bases each). CDR3 size: 11 residues. Trimming took off 5 bases at V and 6 bases at J, with 8 bases between the two ends. The germline V gene has CDR1 SEHNR and CDR2 FQNEAQ (reference sequence). The CDR3 nucleotides read TGTGCCAGCAGCCTGGGACCCGAGCAGTACTTC. Translating it yields CASSLGPEQYF.

The chain combines TRBV5-6 with TRBJ1-1; maybe TRBD1 (6 bases). The CDR3 runs to 13 residues. Germline V lookup: CDR1 SGHDT, CDR2 YYEEEE. V was cut by 4 bases and J by 8 bases, with 15 bases left in between. The CDR3 spells CASSIWTDLEAFF. In nucleotides, the CDR3 is TGTGCCAGCAGCATCTGGACAGACTTAGAAGCTTTCTTT.

The genes are TRBV6-1 and TRBJ2-7, with D maybe TRBD2 (6 bases). CDR3 size: 15 residues. The V gene lost 3 bases and the J gene lost 0 bases, with 12 bases spanning the gap. Germline V lookup: CDR1 MNHNS, CDR2 SASEGT. The CDR3 loop reads CASSDERASSYEQYF. The CDR3 coding sequence is TGTGCCAGCAGTGATGAGCGGGCAAGCTCCTACGAGCAGTACTTC.

A remark on this clone: This sample also contains other DNA sequences that code for the same CDR3. Written as DNA, the CDR3 is TGTGCCAGCAGCGTTAGCGGGAGTATCGATTACGAGCAGTACTTC. Protein sequence: CASSVSGSIDYEQYF. The chain links TRBV9 to TRBJ2-7; 9 nucleotides match TRBD2. With V trimmed by 2 bases and J by 4 bases, 7 bases remained unmatched. From germline, CDR1 is SGDLS and CDR2 YYNGEE. This CDR3 spans 15 amino acids.

The V call is TRBV5-5, the J call TRBJ1-2, with TRBD1 matching 7 bases. Looked up from germline, CDR1 is SGHKS and CDR2 is YYEKEE (reference sequence). CDR3 length: 14 amino acids. The V and J ends lost 2 bases and 4 bases, in that order; junction bases with no gene match: 5. The CDR3 spells CASSFPGQSYGYTF. In DNA form, the CDR3 reads TGTGCCAGCAGCTTTCCGGGACAGAGCTATGGCTACACCTTC.

The chain links TRBV27 to TRBJ2-5, with TRBD2 matching over 13 bases. This CDR3 spans 15 amino acids. After removal of 6 bases from V and 1 base from J, the junction contained 2 bases not matched to a gene. Germline V gene lookup returns CDR1 MNHEY and CDR2 SMNVEV (reference sequence). CDR3 sequence: CASSRTSGGQETQYF. CDR3 in DNA: TGTGCCAGCAGCCGGACTAGCGGGGGCCAAGAGACCCAGTACTTC.

The chain has TRBV5-1 and TRBJ1-4, with 8 bases that match TRBD1. This CDR3 has 14 residues. J was trimmed by 4 bases and V by 4 bases; bases with no gene match: 3. Looked up from germline, CDR1 is SGHRS and CDR2 is YFSETQ. CDR3 sequence: CASSGTGYNEKLFF. CDR3 coding DNA: TGCGCCAGCAGCGGGACAGGCTATAATGAAAAACTGTTTTTT.

This clone has just a few counts. The chain recombines TRBV19 with TRBJ1-1; maybe TRBD1 (5 bases). Trimming pared 5 bases from V and 4 bases from J, leaving 14 bases between. The CDR3 consists of 14 residues. In germline, CDR1 is LNHDA, CDR2 SQIVND (reference sequence). CDR3 coding DNA: TGTGCCAGTAGTTCTCCTTGGCAGGGCACTGAAGCTTTCTTT. This gives the protein CASSSPWQGTEAFF. The variable domain in full, completed from reference TRBV19 and TRBJ1-1, reads DGGITQSPKYLFRKEGQNVTLSCEQNLNHDAMYWYRQDPGQGLRLIYYSQIVNDFQKGDIAEGYSVSREKKESFPLTVTSAQKNPTAFYLCASSSPWQGTEAFFGQGTRLTVV.

This rearrangement joins TRBV4-3 to TRBJ2-3; maybe TRBD1 (6 bases). The CDR3 is 15 amino acids. With 0 bases removed from V and 7 bases from J, the gap between germline ends came to 14 bases. Germline V gene data show CDR1 as LGHNA and CDR2 as YSLEER. CDR3: CASSQDGLGTNTQYF. The DNA of the CDR3 is TGCGCCAGCAGCCAAGACGGGTTGGGGACAAATACGCAGTATTTT.

The chain links TRBV10-1 to TRBJ2-5; no reliable D call. V was shortened by 3 bases and J by 5 bases, with 13 bases between the two germline ends. There are 14 residues in the CDR3. Germline V gene lookup returns CDR1 WNHNN and CDR2 SYGVQD (reference sequence). DNA for the CDR3: TGCGCCAGCAGTGACCCGGGTAGTAGTGAGACCCAGTACTTC. Translation: CASSDPGSSETQYF.